The 6 T cell receptor beta chains given below trace back to one sample, sequenced in a study of blood T cell repertoires in COVID-19. Produced via immunoSEQ multiplex PCR; TCRdb's table is partial and in-frame only. The data hold about 120,000 clones, with 70% to 80% observed a single time. The sequencing sample was made of peripheral blood. These receptor sequences come from a human donor in a cohort sampled during active COVID-19.

The chain employs TRBV28 and TRBJ1-5; perhaps TRBD1 as D (6 bases). The CDR3 consists of 13 residues. Germline V gene lookup returns CDR1 MDHEN and CDR2 SYDVKM. Trimming removed 4 bases at V and 5 bases at J, with 9 bases between. The CDR3 DNA is TGTGCCAGCAGTTCCGGACAGTATCAGCCCCAGCATTTT. Residues: CASSSGQYQPQHF.

This clone has at least ten counts. This chain connects TRBV3-1 (or the pseudogene TRBV3-2) to TRBJ2-7; TRBD2 might be the D (5 bases). This CDR3 has 14 amino acids. In germline, CDR1 is LGHDT, CDR2 YNNKEL (reference sequence). V lost 1 base, J lost 0 bases, and 7 bases lay in between. The CDR3 nucleotides read TGTGCCAGCAGCCAAGGGAGGAACTCCTACGAGCAGTACTTC. Translation gives CASSQGRNSYEQYF.

This clone was detected once. The chain is built from TRBV6-1 and TRBJ1-6; TRBD1 agrees at 8 bases. The CDR3 has 16 amino acids. Trimming cost V 4 bases and J 14 bases; bases outside gene matches: 16. CDR1 and CDR2 from the germline V gene are MNHNS and SASEGT. The CDR3 coding sequence is TGTGCCAGCAGTGTCCGGACAGGGCCGGATCCGTTGGCCCTCCACTTT. It translates to CASSVRTGPDPLALHF.

This clone occurred a few times. The chain uses TRBV19 and TRBJ2-7; D unresolved. CDR1 is LNHDA and CDR2 is SQIVND in the germline V gene (reference sequence). Trimming left V 10 bases short and J 1 base short, with 14 bases between. CDR3 size: 13 residues. The CDR3 region is CATSSRASYEQYF. The CDR3 region has the DNA TGTGCCACCTCTTCTCGCGCATCCTACGAGCAGTACTTC.

As regards this clone: At one of its ends the junction is not consistent with the germline gene, which may arise from a read error. J is TRBJ1-1 and V is TRBV5-4; perhaps TRBD1 as D (5 bases). CDR1 SGHNT and CDR2 YYREEE come from the germline V gene (reference sequence). This CDR3 contains 14 residues. This chain's CDR3 is CASTLGQGGTEAFF. In DNA, the CDR3 is TGTGCCAGCACCTTGGGGCAGGGAGGCACTGAAGCTTTCTTT.

Worth noting for this clone: The sample has other DNA sequences that encode this CDR3 too. The V call is TRBV7-9, the J call TRBJ2-7; 9 nucleotides line up with TRBD2. Losses at the gene ends were 0 bases for V and 4 bases for J; bases not matched to a gene: 1. Germline V gene lookup returns CDR1 SEHNR and CDR2 FQNEAQ (reference sequence). This CDR3 is 14 amino acids long. The CDR3 DNA follows: TGTGCCAGCAGCTTAGCTAGCGGGAGTTACGAGCAGTACTTC. It is translated as CASSLASGSYEQYF.